A single sample is the source of the 8 T cell receptor beta chains below, sequenced in a study of low-dose radiotherapy and immunotherapy resistance in tumors. TRAV- and TRBV-specific primers, spanning alpha and beta chains, primed first-strand cDNA. Amplification, which lasted around 21 PCR cycles, used a constant-region primer and V-primer adapter to amplify TCRs. From the reads, TCRdb called clonotypes with MiXCR, one entry per CDR3 protein. The table has 39,000 or so distinct CDR3 sequences, 20% seen once; the top ten hold just under 9.5%. The time point is: after trial treatment. Treatment: LDRT plus nivolumab, ipilimumab, low-dose cyclophosphamide and aspirin (RACIN trial). The sequences come from PBMCs, collected after low-dose radiotherapy plus immunotherapy. These receptors originate from a female donor with ovarian cancer.

This clonotype came up many times. CDR3 DNA sequence: TGTGCCAGCAGTTCAAGCCGGAAGCCCCAGCATTTT. Translated, it gives CASSSSRKPQHF. The rearrangement joins TRBV28 to TRBJ1-5; D is ambiguous. V was shortened by 4 bases and J by 8 bases, with 9 bases between the two germline ends. The CDR3 loop spans 12 amino acids. Germline-derived CDR1 and CDR2 are MDHEN and SYDVKM.

This clonotype was seen at least ten times. The chain joins TRBV19 to TRBJ1-6; 7 bases line up with TRBD1. The CDR3 runs 16 residues. Unmatched junction bases numbered 12, after V lost 5 bases and J lost 8 bases. Germline CDR1 reads LNHDA; CDR2 reads SQIVND (reference sequence). Here the CDR3 reads CASSLPETGPHSPLHF. The CDR3 nucleotides are TGTGCCAGTAGTCTCCCCGAGACAGGGCCACATTCACCCCTCCACTTT.

This clonotype was seen many times. V gene TRBV12-3 or TRBV12-4 combines with J gene TRBJ2-7, with unresolved D. CDR3 length: 11 amino acids. With 5 bases removed from V and 1 base from J, the gap between germline ends came to 3 bases. The CDR3 reads CASSGSYEQYF. CDR3 DNA: TGTGCCAGCAGTGGGTCCTACGAGCAGTACTTC.

This clonotype was observed many times. The chain couples TRBV19 to TRBJ2-7; no reliable D call. CDR1 is LNHDA, CDR2 SQIVND, per germline (reference sequence). CDR3 length equals 15 residues. V dropped 4 bases and J dropped 2 bases, with 15 bases sitting between them. CDR3 DNA: TGTGCCAGTAGTACCTACGGCTACTTACCCTACGAGCAGTACTTC. Its protein product is CASSTYGYLPYEQYF.

To note about this clonotype: A single base is all that separates this from a far larger clone, so a read error is likely. This chain connects TRBV6-2 or TRBV6-3 to TRBJ2-7; 8 bases agree with TRBD2. Per germline, CDR1 MNHEY and CDR2 SVGEGT. The junction had 22 bases not matched to a gene; V was cut back by 5 bases and J by 4 bases. The CDR3 is 19 amino acids. The CDR3 DNA reads TGTGCCAGCAGTGAGTCAAATCTGGTTAGCGGGAAAGGAGGATACGAGCAGTACTTC. This codes for CASSESNLVSGKGGYEQYF.

The table lists this clonotype with many counts. This chain joins TRBV20-1 and TRBJ1-5; 8 positions match TRBD1. The CDR3 is 18 amino acids. Germline lookup yields CDR1 DFQATT and CDR2 SNEGSKA (reference sequence). The J segment lost 2 bases and the V segment lost 1 base, leaving 13 bases of the junction unmatched. The chain's CDR3 is CSARGMGQERTGNQPQHF. The CDR3 DNA is TGCAGTGCTAGAGGCATGGGACAGGAAAGAACTGGCAATCAGCCCCAGCATTTT.

This clonotype was observed at least ten times. V and J are TRBV5-4 and TRBJ1-3; 7 positions agree with TRBD1. CDR1 and CDR2 (germline): SGHNT, YYREEE (reference sequence). The ends lost 5 bases at V and 2 bases at J; junction bases unmatched: 1. This CDR3 region has 13 residues. The CDR3 region is CASSTGAGNTIYF. CDR3 nucleotide sequence: TGTGCCAGCAGTACAGGGGCTGGAAACACCATATATTTT.

This clonotype was seen at least ten times. The V gene is TRBV7-9, the J gene TRBJ1-1; the D gene is possibly TRBD1 (6 bases). Per germline, CDR1 SEHNR and CDR2 FQNEAQ (reference sequence). The V end lost 3 bases, the J end lost 1 base, and 9 bases lay between the germline ends. The CDR3 is 14 residues long. CDR3 coding DNA: TGTGCCAGCAGCTTTATGGGACAGAACACTGAAGCTTTCTTT. Its translation: CASSFMGQNTEAFF.